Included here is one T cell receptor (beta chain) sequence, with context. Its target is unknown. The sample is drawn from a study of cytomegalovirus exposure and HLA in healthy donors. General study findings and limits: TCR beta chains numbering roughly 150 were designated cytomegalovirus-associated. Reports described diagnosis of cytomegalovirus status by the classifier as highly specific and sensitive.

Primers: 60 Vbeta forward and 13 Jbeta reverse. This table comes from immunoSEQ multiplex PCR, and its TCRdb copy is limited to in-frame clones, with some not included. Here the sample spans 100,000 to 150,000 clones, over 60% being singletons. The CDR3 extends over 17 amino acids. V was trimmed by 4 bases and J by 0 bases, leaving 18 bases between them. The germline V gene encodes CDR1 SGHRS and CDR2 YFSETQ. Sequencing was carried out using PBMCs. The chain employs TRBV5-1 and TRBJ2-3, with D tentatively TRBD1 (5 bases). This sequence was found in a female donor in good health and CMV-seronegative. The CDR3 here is CASSEPLRGKSTDTQYF. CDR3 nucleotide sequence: TGCGCCAGCAGCGAGCCTTTAAGGGGCAAGAGCACAGATACGCAGTATTTT.